This T cell receptor beta chain emerged from a study of control samples from healthy donors and cancer patients. The CDR3 loop spans 19 amino acids. Trimming took 0 bases from V and 4 from J; bases not matched to a gene: 14. Germline V gene sequence: CDR1 MGHRA, CDR2 YSYEKL. The method was immunoSEQ multiplex PCR; TCRdb's version includes in-frame clones alone and lacks a portion of them. The data hold roughly 170,000 clones, with 75% to 95% observed a single time. The chain combines TRBV4-1 with TRBJ1-4; 7 positions agree with TRBD1. The receptor was isolated from a woman in her thirties or forties in good health. The sample was blood. CDR3 coding DNA: TGCGCCAGCAGCCAAGAAACCAGGAGACAGGGAGGCCATAATGAAAAACTGTTTTTT. Translating gives CASSQETRRQGGHNEKLFF.